This is a list of T cell receptor beta chains from one sample in a study of identifying expanded T cells in peripheral blood. Assay used: immunoSEQ multiplex PCR; TCRdb lists only in-frame clones, some missing. The sample lists more than 85,000 clones; about 88% were seen once. Material: blood. All receptors derive from a person aged 18 to 70 in good health. Both conserved end residues are part of each CDR3. The D gene is left open where the match is weak. Clone size, where shown, is once, few, many, or a class for clones that have expanded.

size,V,D,J,CDR3,DNA
.,TRBV7-2,.,TRBJ1-2,CASSLDHGGPMVYGYTF,TGTGCCAGCAGCTTAGATCACGGGGGTCCTATGGTATATGGCTACACCTTC
.,TRBV9,.,TRBJ2-3,CASSQQYF,TGTGCCAGCAGCCAGCAGTATTTT
.,TRBV6-1,.,TRBJ1-4,CASSVPWDGEKLFF,TGTGCCAGCAGTGTCCCTTGGGACGGGGAAAAACTGTTTTTT
.,TRBV5-4,.,TRBJ2-1,CASSLAIMGRGTYNEQFF,TGTGCCAGCAGCTTGGCCATCATGGGCAGGGGAACCTACAATGAGCAGTTCTTC
.,TRBV5-1,.,TRBJ1-4,CASSLVADATNEKLFF,TGCGCCAGCAGCTTGGTAGCAGACGCAACTAATGAAAAACTGTTTTTT
.,TRBV15,.,TRBJ1-2,CATSRADRSPGYTF,TGTGCCACCAGCAGAGCTGACAGGTCTCCCGGCTACACCTTC
few,TRBV29-1,.,TRBJ1-5,CSVSQGGWDQPQHF,TGCAGCGTATCCCAGGGTGGATGGGATCAGCCCCAGCATTTT
.,TRBV10-3,.,TRBJ2-7,CAISESTQAGEQYF,TGTGCCATCAGTGAGTCGACCCAGGCGGGGGAGCAGTACTTC
once,TRBV7-9,.,TRBJ2-5,CASSLSLQETQYF,TGTGCCAGCAGCTTATCGTTGCAAGAGACCCAGTACTTC
.,TRBV10-2,TRBD2,TRBJ2-3,CASTGTSGLSTDTQYF,TGCGCCAGCACCGGGACTAGCGGTTTAAGCACAGATACGCAGTATTTT
.,TRBV15,.,TRBJ2-7,CATSPGHLSSYEQYF,TGTGCCACCAGCCCGGGACACTTGAGCTCCTACGAGCAGTACTTC
.,TRBV7-2,.,TRBJ1-2,CASSPGGGLRGYGYTF,TGTGCCAGCAGCCCTGGCGGGGGCCTACGGGGCTATGGCTACACCTTC
.,TRBV27,.,TRBJ1-6,CASSLRATMEAPLHF,TGTGCCAGCAGTTTACGGGCCACGATGGAAGCACCCCTCCACTTT
.,TRBV2,TRBD2,TRBJ2-1,CASRPSSGGVNEQFF,TGTGCCAGCAGACCCTCTAGCGGGGGGGTCAATGAGCAGTTCTTC
.,TRBV7-9,.,TRBJ1-1,CASSPRTVNTEAFF,TGTGCCAGCAGCCCCCGGACGGTGAACACTGAAGCTTTCTTT
.,TRBV7-9,.,TRBJ2-1,CASSQAEEQFF,TGTGCCAGCAGCCAGGCTGAGGAGCAGTTCTTC
.,TRBV27,.,TRBJ2-5,CASSFGLTGTQYF,TGTGCCAGCAGTTTTGGGTTGACAGGGACCCAGTACTTC
.,TRBV7-2,.,TRBJ2-1,CASSLGGPAYNEQFF,TGTGCCAGCAGCTTAGGGGGACCTGCCTACAATGAGCAGTTCTTC
.,TRBV19,.,TRBJ1-2,CASSSQGPYGYTF,TGTGCCAGTAGTAGTCAGGGGCCCTATGGCTACACCTTC
.,TRBV6-5,.,TRBJ1-1,CASSTSQGLATEAFF,TGTGCCAGCAGTACCTCCCAGGGGCTTGCCACTGAAGCTTTCTTT
.,TRBV7-2,TRBD2,TRBJ2-5,CASSLVLTGTGGETQYF,TGTGCCAGCAGCTTAGTCCTCACCGGGACGGGAGGGGAGACCCAGTACTTC
.,TRBV19,TRBD2,TRBJ2-6,CASSIGEGSNVLTF,TGTGCCAGTAGTATAGGGGAGGGGTCCAACGTCCTGACTTTC
.,TRBV11-3,.,TRBJ2-3,CASSQRGGQEVNTQYF,TGTGCCAGCAGCCAAAGGGGGGGACAGGAAGTCAATACGCAGTATTTT
once,TRBV18,.,TRBJ1-3,CASSPTGHSGNTIYF,TGTGCCAGCTCACCCACGGGACATTCTGGAAACACCATATATTTT
.,TRBV5-1,TRBD1,TRBJ1-3,CASSPLTGFGNTIYF,TGCGCCAGCAGCCCCCTGACAGGGTTTGGAAACACCATATATTTT
once,TRBV6-5,.,TRBJ1-3,CASVVPSGNTIYF,TGTGCCAGCGTAGTGCCCTCTGGAAACACCATATATTTT
once,TRBV7-9,TRBD2,TRBJ2-2,CASSIKSGGTGELFF,TGTGCCAGCAGCATAAAATCGGGAGGGACCGGGGAGCTGTTTTTT
.,TRBV18,.,TRBJ1-1,CASSPRGGGLDTEAFF,TGTGCCAGCTCACCTCGGGGAGGGGGGTTAGACACTGAAGCTTTCTTT
.,TRBV5-1,.,TRBJ1-1,CASSFGGTLTEAFF,TGCGCCAGCAGCTTCGGGGGTACCCTGACTGAAGCTTTCTTT
.,TRBV4-1,TRBD1,TRBJ2-5,CASSHPRDRASQETQYF,TGCGCCAGCAGCCATCCCCGGGACAGGGCCTCCCAAGAGACCCAGTACTTC
.,TRBV18,TRBD1,TRBJ2-7,CASSPRQGAPEQYF,TGTGCCAGCTCACCCCGCCAGGGGGCGCCGGAGCAGTACTTC
.,TRBV18,.,TRBJ2-1,CASSPTTDNEQFF,TGTGCCAGCTCACCGACAACTGACAATGAGCAGTTCTTC
.,TRBV7-9,TRBD1,TRBJ2-3,CASSRTGVQYF,TGTGCCAGCAGTCGCACAGGGGTTCAGTATTTT
.,TRBV4-2,TRBD1,TRBJ1-1,CASSQDHSSRTGVNTEAFF,TGTGCCAGCAGCCAAGATCATTCGTCGAGGACAGGGGTGAACACTGAAGCTTTCTTT
.,TRBV5-5,TRBD1,TRBJ1-2,CASSLVAGQGVSNYGYTF,TGTGCCAGCAGCTTGGTTGCGGGACAGGGGGTTTCTAACTATGGCTACACCTTC
.,TRBV30,.,TRBJ1-1,CAWRGEWATEAFF,TGTGCCTGGAGGGGCGAATGGGCCACTGAAGCTTTCTTT
.,TRBV7-3,.,TRBJ2-1,CASSLSGEQFF,TGTGCCAGCAGCTTATCTGGTGAGCAGTTCTTC
.,TRBV28,TRBD1,TRBJ1-4,CASSTPEGAGEKLFF,TGTGCCAGCAGTACCCCGGAGGGGGCTGGTGAAAAACTGTTTTTT
.,TRBV6-1,.,TRBJ2-5,CASRGRRLGETQYF,TGTGCCAGCAGGGGCAGGCGCCTCGGGGAGACCCAGTACTTC
.,TRBV27,.,TRBJ2-1,CASSLGTFNNEQFF,TGTGCCAGCAGTCTCGGGACTTTTAACAATGAGCAGTTCTTC
.,TRBV6-1,.,TRBJ1-4,CASSEIPGHTNEKLFF,TGTGCCAGCAGTGAGATACCGGGACATACTAATGAAAAACTGTTTTTT
.,TRBV6-5,.,TRBJ2-5,CASSPRGAGQETQYF,TGTGCCAGCAGCCCCCGGGGGGCGGGTCAGGAGACCCAGTACTTC